Here is one T cell receptor (beta chain) with its context. The antigen remains undetermined. The record originates from a study of shared clonotypes between healthy human individuals. Study summary: Three CD4 naive, three CD4 memory, two CD8 naive and one CD8 memory plate were used per donor. Findings and caveats of the study: Genetic and exposure-history diversity was limited by the small donor number.

Deletions cut 1 base from V and 2 bases from J, with 9 bases between. Germline values: CDR1 SGHRS, CDR2 YFSETQ. This CDR3 is 15 amino acids long. Sequencing used immunoSEQ multiplex PCR; TCRdb keeps in-frame clones, though not all of them. In the table there are approximately 2.3 million clones, 80% to 95% of which are singletons. Material: naive CD4+ T cells from PBMCs. The subset was: CD45RA+ positively selected. The TCR was taken from a man between 18 and 29 years old in good health. Some clones in this sample may be carry-over from other donors' samples. The V call is TRBV5-1, the J call TRBJ1-4, with D possibly TRBD1 on 5 matching bases. The CDR3 nucleotides are TGCGCCAGCAGCTTGACGACAGATACTAATGAAAAACTGTTTTTT. Translating it yields CASSLTTDTNEKLFF.